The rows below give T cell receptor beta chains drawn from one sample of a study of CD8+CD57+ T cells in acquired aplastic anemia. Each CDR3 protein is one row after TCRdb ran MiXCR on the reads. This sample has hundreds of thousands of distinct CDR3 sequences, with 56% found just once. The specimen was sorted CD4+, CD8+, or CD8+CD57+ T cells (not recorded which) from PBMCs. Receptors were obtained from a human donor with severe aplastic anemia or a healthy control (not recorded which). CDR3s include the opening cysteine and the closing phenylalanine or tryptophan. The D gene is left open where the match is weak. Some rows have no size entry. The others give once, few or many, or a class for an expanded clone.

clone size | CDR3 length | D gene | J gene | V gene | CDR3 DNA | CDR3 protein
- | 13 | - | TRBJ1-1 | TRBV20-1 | TGCAGTGCTAGAGAGCTATTGAACACTGAAGCTTTCTTT | CSARELLNTEAFF
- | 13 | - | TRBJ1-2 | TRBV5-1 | TGCGCCAGCAGCATGATTCCTGATCATGGCTACACCTTC | CASSMIPDHGYTF
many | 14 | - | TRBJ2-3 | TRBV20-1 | TGCAGTGCTCCCCCCCGGGGCCGCACAGATACGCAGTATTTT | CSAPPRGRTDTQYF
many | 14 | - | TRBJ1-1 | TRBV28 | TGTGCCAGCAGGAGTTACAGGGAAAGTACTGAAGCTTTCTTT | CASRSYRESTEAFF
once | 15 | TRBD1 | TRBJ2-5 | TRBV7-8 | TGTGCCAGCAGCTTCAGGACAGGGTTCCAAGAGACCCAGTACTTC | CASSFRTGFQETQYF
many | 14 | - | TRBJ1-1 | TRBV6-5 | TGTGCCAGCAGTTACCTGGGGGGGAACACTGAAGCTTTCTTT | CASSYLGGNTEAFF
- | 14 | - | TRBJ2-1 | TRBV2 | TGTGCCAGCAGTCGGACAGACGGTTTGGGTGAGCAGTTCTTC | CASSRTDGLGEQFF
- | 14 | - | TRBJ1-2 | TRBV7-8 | TGTGCCAGCACCGTAGGTACGGCAGACTATGGCTACACCTTC | CASTVGTADYGYTF
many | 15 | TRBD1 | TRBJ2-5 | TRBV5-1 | TGCGCCAGCAGCCCCGGGACAGGGGTTCCAGAGACCCAGTACTTC | CASSPGTGVPETQYF
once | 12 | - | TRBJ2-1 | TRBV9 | TGTGCCAGCAGCGCAGGGGACAATGAGCAGTTCTTC | CASSAGDNEQFF
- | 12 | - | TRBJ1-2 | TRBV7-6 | TGTGCCAGCAGCGACTTAGGCTATGGCTACACCTTC | CASSDLGYGYTF
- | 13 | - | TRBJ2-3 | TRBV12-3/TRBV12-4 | TGTGCCAGCAGGCCAGGGGCCGAAGATACGCAGTATTTT | CASRPGAEDTQYF
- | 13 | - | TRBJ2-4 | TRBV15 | TGTGCCACCAGCAGAGATGGCAAAAACATTCAGTACTTC | CATSRDGKNIQYF
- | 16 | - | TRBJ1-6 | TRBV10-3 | TGTGCCATCAGTGAGTCTGAGGCTTCCCGGGGCTCACCCCTCCACTTT | CAISESEASRGSPLHF
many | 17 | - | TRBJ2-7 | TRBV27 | TGTGCCAGCAGTTTAACCGTTGCGCCAGAGGGACCATACGAGCAGTACTTC | CASSLTVAPEGPYEQYF
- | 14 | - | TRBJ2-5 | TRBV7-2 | TGTGCCAGCAGCTTGGGACCTCAACGGGAGACCCAGTACTTC | CASSLGPQRETQYF
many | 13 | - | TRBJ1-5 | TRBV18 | TGTGCCAGCTCAAAGGGTTGGAATCAGCCCCAGCATTTT | CASSKGWNQPQHF
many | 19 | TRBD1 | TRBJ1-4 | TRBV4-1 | TGCGCCAGCAGCCACGACTACCGGGACAGAAGCGCAACTAATGAAAAACTGTTTTTT | CASSHDYRDRSATNEKLFF
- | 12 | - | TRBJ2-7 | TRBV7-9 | TGTGCCAGCAGCCAGGACACCCACGAGCAGTACTTC | CASSQDTHEQYF
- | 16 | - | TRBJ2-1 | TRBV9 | TGTGCCAGCAGCGTTTCCTTAATGGCCTTAGAGAGTGAGCAGTTCTTC | CASSVSLMALESEQFF
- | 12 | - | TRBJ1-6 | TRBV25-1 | TGTGCCAGCAGTGGAATTCTTTCACCCCTCCACTTT | CASSGILSPLHF
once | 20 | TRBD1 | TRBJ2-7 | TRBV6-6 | TGTGCCAGCAGACCACGACAGGGTGAGAGGTTTGGCTTAGGAACCTACGAGCAGTACTTC | CASRPRQGERFGLGTYEQYF
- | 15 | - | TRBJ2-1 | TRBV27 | TGTGCCAGCAGCCCGCGATGGAGCTCCTACAATGAGCAGTTCTTC | CASSPRWSSYNEQFF
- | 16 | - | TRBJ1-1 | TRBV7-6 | TGTGCCAGCAGACAAACAGGGTTCGGTCACGGGACTGAAGCTTTCTTT | CASRQTGFGHGTEAFF
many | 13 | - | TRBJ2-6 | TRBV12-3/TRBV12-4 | TGTGCCAGCAGTCACACGGGATCCCGCGTCCTGACTTTC | CASSHTGSRVLTF
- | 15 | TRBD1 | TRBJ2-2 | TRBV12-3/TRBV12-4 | TGTGCCAGCAGTTCCGCCGGGACAGGGGGAGTCGAGCTGTTTTTT | CASSSAGTGGVELFF
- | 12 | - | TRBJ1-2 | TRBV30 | TGTGCCTGGAGTGGGGCTAACTATGGCTACACCTTC | CAWSGANYGYTF
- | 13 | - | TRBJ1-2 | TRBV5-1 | TGCGCCAGCAGCTTGGAACAGGGTGGTGGCTACACCTTC | CASSLEQGGGYTF
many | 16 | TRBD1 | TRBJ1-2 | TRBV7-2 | TGTGCCAGCAGCCTCCAGGGGGTTTCTCCTAACTATGGCTACACCTTC | CASSLQGVSPNYGYTF
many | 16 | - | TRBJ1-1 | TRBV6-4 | TGTGCCAGCAGGAAAACGGCAGCGTTATTGAACACTGAAGCTTTCTTT | CASRKTAALLNTEAFF
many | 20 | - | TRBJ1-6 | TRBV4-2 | TGTGCCAGCAGCCTCACCGTACCCCCAGGTCCCCGGGATCATAATTCACCCCTCCACTTT | CASSLTVPPGPRDHNSPLHF
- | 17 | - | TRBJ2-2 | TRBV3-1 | TGTGCCAGCAGCCGACCCCCTGGGAGACAACCCACCGGGGAGCTGTTTTTT | CASSRPPGRQPTGELFF
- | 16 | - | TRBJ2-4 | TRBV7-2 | TGTGCCAGCAGCTTAGACCCTCTGGCGGCCAAAAACATTCAGTACTTC | CASSLDPLAAKNIQYF
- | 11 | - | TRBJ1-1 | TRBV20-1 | TGCAGTGTCCCAGGGGCCACTGAAGCTTTCTTT | CSVPGATEAFF
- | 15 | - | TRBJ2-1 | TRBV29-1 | TGCAGCGTTGAAGACCCACGCAGCTCCTACAATGAGCAGTTCTTC | CSVEDPRSSYNEQFF
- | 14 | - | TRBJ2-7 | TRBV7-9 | TGTGGGAGCAGCTTCCTGGGTTACTCCTACGAGCAGTACTTC | CGSSFLGYSYEQYF
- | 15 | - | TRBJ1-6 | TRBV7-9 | TGTGCCAGCAGCTTAGTGGGGGCATCTAATTCACCCCTCCACTTT | CASSLVGASNSPLHF
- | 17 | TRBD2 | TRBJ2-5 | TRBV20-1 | TGCAGTGCTAGACAAGGGCTACTAGCGGGAGTATCCGAGACCCAGTACTTC | CSARQGLLAGVSETQYF
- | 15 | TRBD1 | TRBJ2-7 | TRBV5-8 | TGTGCCAGCAGCCCCAGGACAGGGCTACGCTACGAGCAGCACTTC | CASSPRTGLRYEQHF
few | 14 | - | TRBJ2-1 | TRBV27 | TGTGCCAGCAACCCCGACCCAACGGACAATGAGCAGTTCTTC | CASNPDPTDNEQFF
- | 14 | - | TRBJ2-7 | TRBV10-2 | TGCGCCAGCAGTCTACGCGACTTGATCTACGAGCAGTACTTC | CASSLRDLIYEQYF
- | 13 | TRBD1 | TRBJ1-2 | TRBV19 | TGTGCCAGTAGTACGTCGACAGGGGGTGGCTACACCTTC | CASSTSTGGGYTF
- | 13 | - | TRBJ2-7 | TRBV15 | TGTGCCACCAGCGGAAATACAGGGTACGAGCAGTACTTC | CATSGNTGYEQYF
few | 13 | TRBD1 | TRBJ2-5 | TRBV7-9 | TGTGCCAGCCAAGACAGGGGACAAGAGACCCAGTACTTC | CASQDRGQETQYF
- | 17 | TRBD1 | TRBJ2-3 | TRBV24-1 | TGTGCCACCAGTTCTCCCTCACAGGGGGCCGGCACAGATACGCAGTATTTT | CATSSPSQGAGTDTQYF
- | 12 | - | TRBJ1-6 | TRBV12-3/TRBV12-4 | TGTGCCAGCAGACAGCCAAATTCACCCCTCCACTTT | CASRQPNSPLHF
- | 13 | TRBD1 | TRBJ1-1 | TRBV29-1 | TGCAGCGCCCTGACAGGGGGCCTCACTGAAGCTTTCTTT | CSALTGGLTEAFF
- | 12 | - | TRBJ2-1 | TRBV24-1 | TGTGCCACCAGTGGACAGCTCAATGAGCAGTTCTTC | CATSGQLNEQFF
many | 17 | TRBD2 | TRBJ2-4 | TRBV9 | TGTGCCAGCAGCGTAGACCCTAGCGGGGGGACCGTAGGCATTCAGTACTTC | CASSVDPSGGTVGIQYF
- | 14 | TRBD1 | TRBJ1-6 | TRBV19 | TGTGCCAGTAGTGAGGGACAGTATAATTCACCCCTCCACTTT | CASSEGQYNSPLHF
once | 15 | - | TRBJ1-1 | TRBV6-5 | TGTGCCAGCAGCCTTCGATCCGGGATGAACACTGAAGCTTTCTTT | CASSLRSGMNTEAFF
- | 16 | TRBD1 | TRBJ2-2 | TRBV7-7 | TGTGCCACCCAGGGGGTGCAAGGCAAGAACACCGGGGAGCTGTTTTTT | CATQGVQGKNTGELFF
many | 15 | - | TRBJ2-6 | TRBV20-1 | TGCAGTGCTACCGGGTTCAGCTCTGGGGCCAACGTCCTGACTTTC | CSATGFSSGANVLTF
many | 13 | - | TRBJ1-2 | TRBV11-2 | TGTGCCAGCAGCTTAACCGCGTCGTATGGCTACACCTTC | CASSLTASYGYTF
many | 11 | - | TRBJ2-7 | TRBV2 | TGTGCCAACGGGGTACGGTACGAGCAGTACTTC | CANGVRYEQYF
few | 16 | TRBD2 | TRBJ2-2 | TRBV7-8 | TGTGCCAGCAGCCAGTGGCGGGGGGAAGGGGTCGGGGAGCTGTTTTTT | CASSQWRGEGVGELFF
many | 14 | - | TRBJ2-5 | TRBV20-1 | TGCAGTGCTAGAGTTACGGGGGGCCTAGAGACCCAGTACTTC | CSARVTGGLETQYF
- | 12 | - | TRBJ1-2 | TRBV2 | TGTGCCAGCAGCGGAATTAACTATGGCTACACCTTC | CASSGINYGYTF
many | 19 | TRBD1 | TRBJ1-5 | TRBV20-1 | TGCAGTGCTTCCACTGCCATCGGTCAGGGGGAATATAGCAATCAGCCCCAGCATTTT | CSASTAIGQGEYSNQPQHF
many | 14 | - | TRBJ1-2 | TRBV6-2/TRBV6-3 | TGTGCCAGCAGTTACTCTTCAGGGGACTATGGCTACACCTTC | CASSYSSGDYGYTF